These 2 T cell receptor beta chains came from one sample sequenced in a study of prognosis after radiotherapy for stage I lung cancer. TCR beta CDR3 amplification from genomic DNA was performed by two-round multiplex PCR. Amplification during the initial PCR round employed primers specific to each TRBV and TRBJ gene. TCRdb recomputed calls from the multiplex PCR reads with MiXCR, one row per CDR3 protein. The table has approximately 30,000 distinct CDR3 sequences, around 30% seen once. This material consisted of PBMCs, taken before or after stereotactic body radiation therapy (not recorded which). Receptors were obtained from a donor aged 50 or older with non-small cell lung cancer.

This clonotype appeared many times. The chain is built from TRBV4-1 and TRBJ2-7, with D possibly TRBD1 on 5 matching bases. V shed 0 bases and J shed 6 bases, with 24 bases lying between them. CDR3 length: 18 residues. In germline, CDR1 is MGHRA, CDR2 YSYEKL. CDR3 region: CASSQELGLSVWGPEQYF. The CDR3 DNA follows: TGCGCCAGCAGCCAAGAGTTAGGGTTAAGCGTCTGGGGCCCCGAGCAGTACTTC.

V gene TRBV28 combines with J gene TRBJ1-2; D may be TRBD1 (5 bases). The V gene's germline CDR1 is MDHEN and CDR2 SYDVKM. The CDR3 totals 14 residues. Trimming took 9 bases from V and 8 from J, leaving 22 bases between them. As DNA, the CDR3 is TGTGCCAGAAGTCCTCCGGGACCGGGCAGGGGCTACACCTTC. It codes for CARSPPGPGRGYTF.